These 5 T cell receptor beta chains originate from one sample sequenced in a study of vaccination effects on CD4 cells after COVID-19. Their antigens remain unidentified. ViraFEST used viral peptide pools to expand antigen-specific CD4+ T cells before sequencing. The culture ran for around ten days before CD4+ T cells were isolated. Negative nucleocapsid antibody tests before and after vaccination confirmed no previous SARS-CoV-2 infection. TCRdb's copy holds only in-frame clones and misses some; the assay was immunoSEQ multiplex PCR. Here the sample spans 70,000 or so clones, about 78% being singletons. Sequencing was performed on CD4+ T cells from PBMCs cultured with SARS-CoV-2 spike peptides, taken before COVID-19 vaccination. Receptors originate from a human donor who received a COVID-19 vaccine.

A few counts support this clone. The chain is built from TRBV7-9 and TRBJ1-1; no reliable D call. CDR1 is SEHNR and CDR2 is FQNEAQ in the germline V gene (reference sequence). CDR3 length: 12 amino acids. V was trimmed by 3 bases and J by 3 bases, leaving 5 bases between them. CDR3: CASSLEDTEAFF. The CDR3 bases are TGTGCCAGCAGCTTGGAGGACACTGAAGCTTTCTTT.

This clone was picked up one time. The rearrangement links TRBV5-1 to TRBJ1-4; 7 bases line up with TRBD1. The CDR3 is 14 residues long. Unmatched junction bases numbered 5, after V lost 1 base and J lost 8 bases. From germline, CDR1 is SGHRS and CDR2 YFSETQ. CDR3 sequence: CASSLSGTEEKLFF. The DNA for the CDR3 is TGCGCCAGCAGCTTGTCCGGGACAGAGGAAAAACTGTTTTTT.

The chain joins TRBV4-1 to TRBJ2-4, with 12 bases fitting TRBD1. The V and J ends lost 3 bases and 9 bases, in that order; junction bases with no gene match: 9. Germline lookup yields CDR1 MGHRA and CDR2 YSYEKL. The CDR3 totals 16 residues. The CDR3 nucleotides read TGCGCCAGCAGCCAGGACGCCGGGACAGGGGGCCGCATTCAGTACTTC. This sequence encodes CASSQDAGTGGRIQYF.

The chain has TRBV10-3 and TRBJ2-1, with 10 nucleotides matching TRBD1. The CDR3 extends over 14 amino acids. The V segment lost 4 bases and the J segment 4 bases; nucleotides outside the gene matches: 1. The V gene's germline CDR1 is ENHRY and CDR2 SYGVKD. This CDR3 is CAISGGQGYNEQFF. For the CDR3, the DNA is TGTGCCATCAGTGGGGGACAGGGGTACAATGAGCAGTTCTTC.

This chain's CDR3 is CSVGRTGSNYGYTF. CDR3 coding DNA: TGCAGCGTTGGTAGGACAGGGAGTAACTATGGCTACACCTTC. The J gene is TRBJ1-2, the V gene TRBV29-1; 8 nucleotides line up with TRBD1. Germline lookup yields CDR1 SQVTM and CDR2 ANQGSEA. This CDR3 comprises 14 residues. The ends lost 4 bases at V and 1 base at J; junction bases unmatched: 5.